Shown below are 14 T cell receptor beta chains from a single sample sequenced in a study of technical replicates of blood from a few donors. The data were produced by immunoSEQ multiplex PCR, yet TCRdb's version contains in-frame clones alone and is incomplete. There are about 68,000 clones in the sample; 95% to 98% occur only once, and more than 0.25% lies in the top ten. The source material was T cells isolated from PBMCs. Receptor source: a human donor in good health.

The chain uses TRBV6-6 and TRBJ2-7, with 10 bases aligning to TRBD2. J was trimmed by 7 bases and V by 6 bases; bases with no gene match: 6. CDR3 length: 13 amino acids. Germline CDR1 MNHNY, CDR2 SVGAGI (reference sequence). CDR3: CASRPGTSEEQYF. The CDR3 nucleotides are TGTGCCAGCAGACCTGGGACTAGCGAGGAGCAGTACTTC.

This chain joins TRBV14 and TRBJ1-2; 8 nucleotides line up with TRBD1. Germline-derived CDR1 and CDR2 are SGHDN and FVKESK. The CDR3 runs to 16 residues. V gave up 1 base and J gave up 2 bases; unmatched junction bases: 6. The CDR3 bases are TGTGCCAGCAGCCAAGTACAGGCAGGGGGCAACTATGGCTACACCTTC. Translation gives CASSQVQAGGNYGYTF.

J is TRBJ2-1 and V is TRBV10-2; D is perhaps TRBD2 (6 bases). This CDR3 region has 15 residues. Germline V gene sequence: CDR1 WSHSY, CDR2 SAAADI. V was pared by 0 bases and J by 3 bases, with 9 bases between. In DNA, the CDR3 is TGCGCCAGCAGTGAGTCAGGCGGGAACTACAATGAGCAGTTCTTC. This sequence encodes CASSESGGNYNEQFF.

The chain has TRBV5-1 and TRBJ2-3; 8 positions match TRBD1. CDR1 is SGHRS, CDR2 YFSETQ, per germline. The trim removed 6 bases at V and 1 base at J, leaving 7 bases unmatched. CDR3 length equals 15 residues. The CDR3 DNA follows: TGCGCCAGCACCTGGACAGGGAAGGGCACAGATACGCAGTATTTT. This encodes CASTWTGKGTDTQYF.

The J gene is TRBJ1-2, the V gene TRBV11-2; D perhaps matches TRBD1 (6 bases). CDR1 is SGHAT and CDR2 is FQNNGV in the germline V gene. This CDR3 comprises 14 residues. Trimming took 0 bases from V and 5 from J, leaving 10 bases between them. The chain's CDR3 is CASSLEGAVYGYTF. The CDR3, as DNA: TGTGCCAGCAGCTTAGAGGGGGCGGTTTATGGCTACACCTTC.

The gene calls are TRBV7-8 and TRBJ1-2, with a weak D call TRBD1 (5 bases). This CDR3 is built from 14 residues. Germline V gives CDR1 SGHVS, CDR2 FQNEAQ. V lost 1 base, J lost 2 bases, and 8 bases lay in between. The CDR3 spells CASSLGRGNYGYTF. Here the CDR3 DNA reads TGTGCCAGCAGCTTAGGTCGGGGGAACTATGGCTACACCTTC. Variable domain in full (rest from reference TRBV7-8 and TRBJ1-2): GAGVSQSPRYKVAKRGQDVALRCDPISGHVSLFWYQQALGQGPEFLTYFQNEAQLDKSGLPSDRFFAERPEGSVSTLKIQRTQQEDSAVYLCASSLGRGNYGYTFGSGTRLTVV.

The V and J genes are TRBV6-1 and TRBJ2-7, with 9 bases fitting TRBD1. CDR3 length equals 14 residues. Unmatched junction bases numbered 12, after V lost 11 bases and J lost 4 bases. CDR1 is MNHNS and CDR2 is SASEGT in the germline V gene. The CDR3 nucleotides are TGTGCCGCCGGCCTCGGGGGACAGGGATACGAGCAGTACTTC. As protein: CAAGLGGQGYEQYF.

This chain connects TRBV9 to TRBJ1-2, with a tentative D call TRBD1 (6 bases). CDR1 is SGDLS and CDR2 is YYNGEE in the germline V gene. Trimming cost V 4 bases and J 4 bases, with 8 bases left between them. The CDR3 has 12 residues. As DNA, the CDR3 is TGTGCCAGCAGCAAGACAGGCTATGGCTACACCTTC. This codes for CASSKTGYGYTF.

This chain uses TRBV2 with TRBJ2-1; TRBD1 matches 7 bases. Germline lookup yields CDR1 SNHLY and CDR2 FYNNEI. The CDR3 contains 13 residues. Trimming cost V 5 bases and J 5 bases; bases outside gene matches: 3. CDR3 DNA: TGTGCCAGCAGTAGGGACAGCAACAATGAGCAGTTCTTC. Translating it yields CASSRDSNNEQFF.

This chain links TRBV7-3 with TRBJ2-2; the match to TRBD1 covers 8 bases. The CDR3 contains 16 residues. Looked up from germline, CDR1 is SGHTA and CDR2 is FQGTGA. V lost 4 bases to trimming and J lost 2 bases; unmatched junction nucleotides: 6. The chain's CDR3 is CASSSLDRDNTGELFF. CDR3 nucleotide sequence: TGTGCCAGCAGCTCCTTGGACAGGGATAACACCGGGGAGCTGTTTTTT. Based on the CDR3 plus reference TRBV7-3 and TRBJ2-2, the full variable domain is GAGVSQTPSNKVTEKGKYVELRCDPISGHTALYWYRQSLGQGPEFLIYFQGTGAADDSGLPNDRFFAVRPEGSVSTLKIQRTERGDSAVYLCASSSLDRDNTGELFFGEGSRLTVL.

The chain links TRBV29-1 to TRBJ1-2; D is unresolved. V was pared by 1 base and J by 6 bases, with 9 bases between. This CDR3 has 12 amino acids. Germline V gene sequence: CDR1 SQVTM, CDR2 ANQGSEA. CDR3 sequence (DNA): TGCAGCGTTGAAGGTCTGGCGGATGGCTACACCTTC. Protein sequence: CSVEGLADGYTF. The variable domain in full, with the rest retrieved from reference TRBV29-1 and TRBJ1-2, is SAVISQKPSRDICQRGTSLTIQCQVDSQVTMMFWYRQQPGQSLTLIATANQGSEATYESGFVIDKFPISRPNLTFSTLTVSNMSPEDSSIYLCSVEGLADGYTFGSGTRLTVV.

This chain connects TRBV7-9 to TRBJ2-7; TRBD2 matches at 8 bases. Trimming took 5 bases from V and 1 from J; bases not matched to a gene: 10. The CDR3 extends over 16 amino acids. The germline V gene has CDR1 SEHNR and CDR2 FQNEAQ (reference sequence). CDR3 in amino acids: CASSPWEGLGSYEQYF. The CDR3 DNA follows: TGTGCCAGCAGCCCCTGGGAGGGACTAGGGTCCTACGAGCAGTACTTC.

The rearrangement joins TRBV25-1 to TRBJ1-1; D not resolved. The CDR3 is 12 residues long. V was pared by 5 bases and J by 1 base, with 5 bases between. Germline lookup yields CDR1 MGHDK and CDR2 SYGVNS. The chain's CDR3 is CASSPWNTEAFF. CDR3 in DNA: TGTGCCAGCAGTCCATGGAACACTGAAGCTTTCTTT.

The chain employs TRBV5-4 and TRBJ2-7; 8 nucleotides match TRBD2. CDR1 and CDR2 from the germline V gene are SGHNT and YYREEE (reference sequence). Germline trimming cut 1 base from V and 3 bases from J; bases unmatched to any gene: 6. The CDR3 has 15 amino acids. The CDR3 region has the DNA TGTGCCAGCAGCTTGAGGGCGGGAGGAAACTACGAGCAGTACTTC. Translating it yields CASSLRAGGNYEQYF.